These 5 T cell receptor beta chains were all obtained from the same sample, sequenced in a study of T cells in Graves' hyperthyroidism and ophthalmopathy. TCR beta CDR3 sequences were amplified from RNA transcripts. The TCR CDR3 first-round RT-PCR relied on the HTBI primer set. TCRdb re-derived calls from the multiplex PCR reads in MiXCR, one entry per CDR3 protein. The table has some 800,000 distinct CDR3 sequences, around 39% seen once; the top ten hold about 9%. The sequencing sample was made of blood. These receptor sequences come from a man aged 18 to 35 with Graves' hyperthyroidism.

This chain uses TRBV2 with TRBJ2-7; 11 bases match TRBD1. The CDR3 loop spans 12 amino acids. V shed 8 bases and J 12 bases; nucleotides not matched to a gene: 9. The germline V gene encodes CDR1 SNHLY and CDR2 FYNNEI. The CDR3 bases are TGTGCCAGCGGGGGACAGGGGGGAAGGTGGTACTTC. Amino acid sequence: CASGGQGGRWYF.

CDR3 nucleotide sequence: TGTGCCAGCAGCCCAGATGGGCAGGGCTCTGGAAACACCATATATTTT. Its protein is CASSPDGQGSGNTIYF. The V and J genes are TRBV7-6 and TRBJ1-3; a possible D gene is TRBD1 (5 bases). The CDR3 loop spans 16 amino acids. Germline V gene lookup returns CDR1 SGHVS and CDR2 FNYEAQ. Trimming removed 5 bases at V and 0 bases at J, with 14 bases between.

This clonotype was recorded a few times. DNA of the CDR3: TGTGCCAGCAGATCTAGCGGGGTGGCCTCCTACGAGCAGTACTTC. Protein product: CASRSSGVASYEQYF. The V gene is TRBV12-3 or TRBV12-4, the J gene TRBJ2-7, with 9 bases identical to TRBD2. This CDR3 comprises 15 residues. Germline trimming cut 6 bases from V and 0 bases from J; bases unmatched to any gene: 6.

Concerning this clonotype itself: An end of the junction does not agree with germline; a read error may underlie this. The chain is built from TRBV10-3 and TRBJ2-7; weak D call: TRBD1 (6 bases). Germline CDR1 is ENHRY and CDR2 is SYGVKD. The CDR3 is 15 amino acids. The CDR3 coding sequence is TGTGCCAGCAGTTTTTCGCAGGGGCACTCCTACGAGCAGTACTTC. It yields the protein CASSFSQGHSYEQYF.

A note on this clonotype: This may come from a read error, since a much larger clone is one base off. In this CDR3 the conserved last residue, phenylalanine or tryptophan, is missing, so a read error is likely. CDR3 residues: CASSSVGANVLTS. The CDR3 bases are TGTGCCAGCAGCTCAGTAGGGGCCAACGTCCTGACTTCC. V and J are TRBV7-9 and TRBJ2-6; D is uncertain. V was trimmed by 4 bases and J by 4 bases, leaving 5 bases between them. The V gene's germline CDR1 is SEHNR and CDR2 FQNEAQ (reference sequence). The CDR3 contains 13 residues.